Each of the 20 T cell receptor beta chains below was sequenced from the same sample in a study of OX40 agonist ivuxolimab in advanced cancers. Measured with immunoSEQ multiplex PCR; TCRdb has only the in-frame clones, and not every one. The data show approximately 77,000 clones, 92% seen once. The sample in question was CD4+ or CD8+ T cells sorted from blood, obtained in a trial of the OX40 agonist ivuxolimab. These receptors were obtained from an adult with an advanced solid tumor such as melanoma, head and neck, liver or kidney cancer.

The rearrangement uses TRBV27 and TRBJ1-5; the match to TRBD1 covers 8 bases. The trim removed 4 bases at V and 0 bases at J, leaving 11 bases unmatched. CDR3 length: 18 residues. Germline CDR1 is MNHEY and CDR2 is SMNVEV (reference sequence). The DNA of the CDR3 is TGTGCCAGCAGTTCGACGCAGGACAGGGAGAATAGCAATCAGCCCCAGCATTTT. Translated, it gives CASSSTQDRENSNQPQHF.

The chain carries TRBV7-6 and TRBJ2-5; D might be TRBD1 (5 bases). The germline gives CDR1 SGHVS, CDR2 FNYEAQ. V was clipped by 0 bases and J by 6 bases, with 11 bases between them. The CDR3 has 14 amino acids. The CDR3 reads CASSLAKGAQTQYF. As DNA, the CDR3 is TGTGCCAGCAGCTTAGCGAAAGGGGCGCAGACCCAGTACTTC. The variable domain in full, completed from reference TRBV7-6 and TRBJ2-5, reads GAGVSQSPRYKVTKRGQDVALRCDPISGHVSLYWYRQALGQGPEFLTYFNYEAQQDKSGLPNDRFSAERPEGSISTLTIQRTEQRDSAMYRCASSLAKGAQTQYFGPGTRLLVL.

The chain is built from TRBV6-5 and TRBJ1-2, with D uncertain. The CDR3 loop spans 14 amino acids. Trimming removed 0 bases at V and 1 base at J, with 6 bases between. CDR1 MNHEY and CDR2 SVGAGI come from the germline V gene. CDR3 sequence: CASSYSISNYGYTF. The CDR3 DNA sequence: TGTGCCAGCAGTTACTCTATCAGTAACTATGGCTACACCTTC.

The chain couples TRBV5-1 to TRBJ2-7; D gene uncertain. Germline V gene lookup returns CDR1 SGHRS and CDR2 YFSETQ. V was trimmed by 5 bases and J by 3 bases, leaving 9 bases between them. The CDR3 spans 12 residues. The chain's CDR3 is CASRLEYYEQYF. The DNA of the CDR3 is TGCGCCAGCAGATTAGAGTACTACGAGCAGTACTTC.

The V and J genes are TRBV10-3 and TRBJ2-1; 7 nucleotides align to TRBD1. This CDR3 has 15 residues. V lost 7 bases to trimming and J lost 8 bases; unmatched junction nucleotides: 14. Germline CDR1 ENHRY, CDR2 SYGVKD. This CDR3 is CAINSRDSRAHEQFF. CDR3 DNA sequence: TGTGCCATCAACAGCCGGGACAGTAGGGCTCATGAGCAGTTCTTC.

V and J are TRBV27 and TRBJ2-2; weak D call: TRBD1 (5 bases). Deletions cut 6 bases from V and 3 bases from J, with 17 bases between. Germline lookup yields CDR1 MNHEY and CDR2 SMNVEV (reference sequence). The CDR3 spans 16 residues. The CDR3 DNA reads as TGTGCCAGCAGCCCGAGACAGAAGACGTACACCGGGGAGCTGTTTTTT. This translates into CASSPRQKTYTGELFF.

The chain links TRBV5-5 to TRBJ2-2, with D unclear. Germline V CDR1 and CDR2: SGHKS, YYEKEE (reference sequence). This CDR3 comprises 16 residues. The V end lost 2 bases, the J end lost 2 bases, and 13 bases lay between the germline ends. The CDR3 loop reads CASSLRVQQNTGELFF. The CDR3, as DNA: TGTGCCAGCAGCTTAAGGGTACAACAAAACACCGGGGAGCTGTTTTTT.

V usage is TRBV7-2 and J usage is TRBJ2-1; 11 nucleotides agree with TRBD2. The CDR3 spans 15 residues. In germline, CDR1 is SGHTA, CDR2 FQGNSA. With V trimmed by 5 bases and J by 4 bases, 4 bases remained unmatched. CDR3 region: CASSQTSGVYNEQFF. In nucleotides, the CDR3 is TGTGCCAGCAGCCAGACTAGCGGGGTTTACAATGAGCAGTTCTTC.

The chain has TRBV15 and TRBJ1-1; D uncertain. The V gene lost 0 bases and the J gene lost 4 bases, with 6 bases spanning the gap. Germline CDR1 LNHNV, CDR2 YYDKDF (reference sequence). The CDR3 contains 13 residues. The CDR3 protein is CATSRDPGTEAFF. The CDR3 DNA reads TGTGCCACCAGCAGAGATCCCGGCACTGAAGCTTTCTTT.

The chain is built from TRBV5-1 and TRBJ1-1; D uncertain. The CDR3 consists of 14 residues. The germline CDR1 and CDR2 sequences are SGHRS and YFSETQ. Trimming shortened V by 0 bases and J by 8 bases, and 14 bases separated the two germline ends. CDR3 sequence: CASSLAPSRSEAFF. Written as DNA, the CDR3 is TGCGCCAGCAGCTTGGCACCTAGCCGGTCCGAAGCTTTCTTT.

The chain combines TRBV2 with TRBJ1-3, with 7 bases fitting TRBD1. This CDR3 region has 16 residues. Germline values: CDR1 SNHLY, CDR2 FYNNEI. Losses at the gene ends were 3 bases for V and 0 bases for J; bases not matched to a gene: 5. The CDR3 region has the DNA TGTGCCAGCAGTGACCAACAGGGGACCTCTGGAAACACCATATATTTT. Residues: CASSDQQGTSGNTIYF.

V and J are TRBV7-9 and TRBJ1-5; D remains unclear. In germline, CDR1 is SEHNR, CDR2 FQNEAQ (reference sequence). This CDR3 spans 14 amino acids. The V and J ends lost 5 bases and 1 base respectively, with 9 bases between them. Here the CDR3 reads CASSRPGSNQPQHF. The CDR3 DNA reads as TGTGCCAGCAGCCGGCCGGGGAGCAATCAGCCCCAGCATTTT. The full variable domain, its missing parts supplied by reference TRBV7-9 and TRBJ1-5, is DTGVSQNPRHKITKRGQNVTFRCDPISEHNRLYWYRQTLGQGPEFLTYFQNEAQLEKSRLLSDRFSAERPKGSFSTLEIQRTEQGDSAMYLCASSRPGSNQPQHFGDGTRLSIL.

The chain is built from TRBV28 and TRBJ2-5; D might be TRBD2 (6 bases). Trimming stripped 6 bases from V and 2 bases from J, with 19 bases between. Germline loops: CDR1 MDHEN, CDR2 SYDVKM. The CDR3 totals 16 residues. CDR3 sequence: CASSPSGGSLQETQYF. The CDR3 bases are TGTGCCAGCAGCCCGAGTGGGGGGAGCCTTCAAGAGACCCAGTACTTC.

The chain uses TRBV5-1 and TRBJ2-7; 8 positions agree with TRBD2. With 8 bases clipped from V and 1 base from J, the junction kept 20 bases outside the gene matches. Germline lookup yields CDR1 SGHRS and CDR2 YFSETQ. The CDR3 covers 18 residues. CDR3 residues: CASTGGPSAQRSSYEQYF. The CDR3, as DNA: TGCGCCAGTACGGGGGGGCCTTCCGCTCAACGATCTTCCTACGAGCAGTACTTC.

This chain links TRBV25-1 with TRBJ2-3; 9 nucleotides agree with TRBD1. Germline CDR1 MGHDK, CDR2 SYGVNS. CDR3 length: 16 amino acids. The V gene end was trimmed by 4 bases and the J gene end by 4 bases; junction bases not matched to a gene: 9. The CDR3 region has the DNA TGTGCCAGCAGTGGAAGGACAGGGGTTGGCGCAGATACGCAGTATTTT. Translation gives CASSGRTGVGADTQYF.

This clone was seen only a few times. The chain couples TRBV5-1 to TRBJ2-7, with a possible D match to TRBD1 (6 bases). V was shortened by 4 bases and J by 7 bases, with 24 bases between the two germline ends. The length of the CDR3 is 16 residues. Looked up from germline, CDR1 is SGHRS and CDR2 is YFSETQ. CDR3 loop: CASSPTKGQVALEQYF. CDR3 nucleotides: TGCGCCAGCAGCCCAACTAAGGGACAAGTAGCGTTGGAGCAGTACTTC.

Only a few counts were recorded for this clone. This chain connects TRBV6-1 to TRBJ1-2; D perhaps matches TRBD1 (6 bases). The CDR3 spans 14 residues. V dropped 2 bases and J dropped 4 bases, with 11 bases sitting between them. Looked up from germline, CDR1 is MNHNS and CDR2 is SASEGT. The CDR3 coding sequence is TGTGCCAGCAGTGAATGGGGGGCAGGCTATGGCTACACCTTC. Encoded protein: CASSEWGAGYGYTF.

The chain recombines TRBV6-1 with TRBJ2-1; D unclear. The CDR3 has 14 amino acids. CDR1 MNHNS and CDR2 SASEGT come from the germline V gene. The V and J ends lost 0 bases and 7 bases respectively, with 10 bases between them. The CDR3 DNA reads TGTGCCAGCAGTGAAGCGACCAGGCGTAATGAGCAGTTCTTC. It translates to CASSEATRRNEQFF.

This chain joins TRBV30 and TRBJ1-1, with D tentatively TRBD1 (5 bases). V shed 3 bases and J shed 0 bases, with 8 bases lying between them. The germline V gene encodes CDR1 GTSNPN and CDR2 SVGIG (reference sequence). There are 13 residues in the CDR3. In DNA, the CDR3 is TGTGCCTGGAGCCGGACACTGAACACTGAAGCTTTCTTT. Its protein is CAWSRTLNTEAFF.

The CDR3 here is CASSLLSGDTQYF. CDR3 sequence (DNA): TGTGCCAGCAGCTTACTTAGCGGGGATACGCAGTATTTT. The chain recombines TRBV7-9 with TRBJ2-3, with TRBD2 matching 7 bases. The CDR3 contains 13 residues. Germline CDR1 SEHNR, CDR2 FQNEAQ (reference sequence). J lost 6 bases, V lost 2 bases, and 2 bases had no gene match.